What follows is one T cell receptor beta chain and its context. Its antigen is still unknown. Per-base quality was not reported, and no clone a single base away is much larger than it. This record comes from a study of a mutant IDH1 vaccine in newly diagnosed glioma (TCRdb year 2021). About the study as a whole: Vaccination began 4-6 weeks after radiotherapy alone, or alongside temozolomide cycles in the chemotherapy-containing groups. Prior to enrollment, standard therapy consisting of radiotherapy alone, temozolomide alone, or radiochemotherapy with temozolomide had been administered to patients, with the combination being received by most patients. For exploratory analyses, longitudinal TCRB deep sequencing was carried out in about 25 treated patients wherever samples were available. Of the 25 to 35 treated patients, around 62% were male and about 40% were female, and a mean age of roughly 37 years was recorded. The week-35 safety follow-up was designated visit V12, and the week-47 end of study was designated visit V13. Peripheral blood was drawn at six visits: V03 (baseline), V05, V07, V10, V12 and V13.

Library preparation employed the immunoSEQ multiplex PCR assay. Rearranged TCR beta chain sequences were amplified using the hsTCRB Kit according to the manufacturer's protocol. TCRB libraries were sequenced on an Illumina MiSeq. The source study handled its data this way. The proprietary platform of the kit vendor was used for demultiplexing, trimming and gene mapping. Imported from immuneACCESS, the table was reduced by TCRdb to in-frame sequences with V and J called. These copies leave out some clones; in studies compared against another copy, an unresolved V gene accounts for under half, and the cause of the remainder is not known. V and J calls and clone size follow that table, whereas D and trimming were derived from the DNA. Here the sample has some 66,000 clones; less than 90% occur a single time. The ten largest clones capture 3.5% to 4.5% of the sample. Overall study outcomes, separate from this receptor: Across multiple MHC alleles, vaccine-induced immune responses were seen in 85% to 95% of patients. According to the authors, sample limitations meant that analyses of patient blood samples could not be reproduced. PBMC samples for TCRB deep sequencing were selected based on availability. Pseudoprogression seemed to be unrelated to changes in the top peripheral T cell clonotypes found by TCRB sequencing.

The germline V gene provides CDR1 SGHVS and CDR2 FQNEAQ. Reading from cysteine to phenylalanine, the CDR3 counts 13 amino acids. Only the CDR3 DNA stays, 39 bases, in frame from base 1. Trimming accounts for 5 bases at V and 14 bases at J, while the number of junction bases matched to no gene is 11. This sample's time point label indicates: week 35, safety follow-up. Each vaccine dose was 300 ug of a 20-mer mutant IDH1 peptide in Montanide, given subcutaneously with topical imiquimod. Patients received eight vaccinations in weeks 1, 3, 5, 7, 11, 15, 19 and 23, corresponding to visits V03 through V10. Newly diagnosed WHO grade 3 or 4 IDH1-mutant astrocytomas showing loss of nuclear ATRX were present in the donors. The samples were drawn from NOA16, a multicentre, single-arm, open-label phase I trial in Germany that tested a mutant IDH1 peptide vaccine in humans for the first time. The DNeasy Blood and Tissue Kit was used to extract genomic DNA from EDTA blood for TCRB sequencing.

The chain is encoded by TRBV7-8 joined to TRBJ1-2; 10 middle bases align to TRBD1. This clonotype originated in a man aged 25-40 years with glioma. The starting material was PBMCs, obtained from a glioma patient whose treatment included an IDH1 peptide vaccine. The nucleotides are TGTGCCAGCAGCCCCCGGGACAGGGGCGGGGGGACCTTC. This gives the protein CASSPRDRGGGTF.